The clone carrying this T cell receptor beta chain has just a few counts. The PCR made use of 60 Vbeta and 13 Jbeta primers. The assay was immunoSEQ multiplex PCR, and TCRdb's table has in-frame clones only and misses some. Of fewer than 200,000 clones listed, approximately 71% were seen once; the top ten hold roughly 4.1%. The data stem from a study of cytomegalovirus exposure and HLA in healthy donors. This TCR derives from a young woman in good health and CMV-seropositive. The sample comprised PBMCs.

CDR3 sequence (DNA): TGTGCCAGCAGCCAAGTAGGGGTCAACACCGGGGAGCTGTTTTTT. It specifies CASSQVGVNTGELFF. The chain is built from TRBV14 and TRBJ2-2, with D possibly matching TRBD1 (5 bases). Trimming pared 1 base from V and 2 bases from J, leaving 8 bases between. This CDR3 is 15 amino acids long. Germline loops: CDR1 SGHDN, CDR2 FVKESK.